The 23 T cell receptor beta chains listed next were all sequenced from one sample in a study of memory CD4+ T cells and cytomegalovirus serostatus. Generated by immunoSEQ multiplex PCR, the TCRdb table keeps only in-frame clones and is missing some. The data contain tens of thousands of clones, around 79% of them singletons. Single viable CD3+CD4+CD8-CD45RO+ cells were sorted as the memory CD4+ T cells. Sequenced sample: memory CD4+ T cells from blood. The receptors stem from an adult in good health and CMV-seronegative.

The CDR3 nucleotides read TGTGCCACCAGCAGAGCCCGTTTAGGTCAGCCCCAGCATTTT. Translation: CATSRARLGQPQHF. The genes are TRBV15 and TRBJ1-5; D unresolved. The CDR3 spans 14 residues. CDR1 is LNHNV and CDR2 is YYDKDF in the germline V gene (reference sequence). V lost 1 base to trimming and J lost 6 bases, with 10 bases between them.

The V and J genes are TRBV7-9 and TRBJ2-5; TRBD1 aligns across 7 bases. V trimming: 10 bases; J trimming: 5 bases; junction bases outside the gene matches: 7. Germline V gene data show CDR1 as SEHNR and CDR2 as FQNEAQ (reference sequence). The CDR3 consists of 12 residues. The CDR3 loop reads CATRRQGETQYF. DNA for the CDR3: TGTGCCACCCGGCGACAGGGTGAGACCCAGTACTTC.

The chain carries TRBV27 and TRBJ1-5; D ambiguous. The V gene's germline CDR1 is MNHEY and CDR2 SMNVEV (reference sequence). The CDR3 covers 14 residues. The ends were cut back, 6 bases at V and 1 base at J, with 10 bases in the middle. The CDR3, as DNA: TGTGCCAGCAGCCTATTGGGGAGCAATCAGCCCCAGCATTTT. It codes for CASSLLGSNQPQHF.

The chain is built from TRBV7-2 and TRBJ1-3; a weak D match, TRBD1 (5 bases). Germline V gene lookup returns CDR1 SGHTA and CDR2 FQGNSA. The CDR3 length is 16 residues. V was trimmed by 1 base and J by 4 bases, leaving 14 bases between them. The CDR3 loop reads CASSLGRTGTGNTIYF. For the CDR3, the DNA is TGTGCCAGCAGCTTAGGCCGGACCGGGACCGGAAACACCATATATTTT.

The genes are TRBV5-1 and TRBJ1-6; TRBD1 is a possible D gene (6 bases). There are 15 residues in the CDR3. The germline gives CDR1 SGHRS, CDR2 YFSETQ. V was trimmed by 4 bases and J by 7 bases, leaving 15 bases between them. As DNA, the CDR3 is TGCGCCAGCAGCCTACTGGACAGTAGAAATTCACCCCTCCACTTT. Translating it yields CASSLLDSRNSPLHF.

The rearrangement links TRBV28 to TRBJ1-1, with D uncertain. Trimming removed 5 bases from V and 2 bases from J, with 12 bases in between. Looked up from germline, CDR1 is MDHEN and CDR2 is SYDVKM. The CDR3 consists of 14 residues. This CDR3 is CASSTAQHNTEAFF. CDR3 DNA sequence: TGTGCCAGCAGTACGGCGCAGCACAACACTGAAGCTTTCTTT. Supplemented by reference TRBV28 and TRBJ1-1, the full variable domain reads DVKVTQSSRYLVKRTGEKVFLECVQDMDHENMFWYRQDPGLGLRLIYFSYDVKMKEKGDIPEGYSVSREKKERFSLILESASTNQTSMYLCASSTAQHNTEAFFGQGTRLTVV.

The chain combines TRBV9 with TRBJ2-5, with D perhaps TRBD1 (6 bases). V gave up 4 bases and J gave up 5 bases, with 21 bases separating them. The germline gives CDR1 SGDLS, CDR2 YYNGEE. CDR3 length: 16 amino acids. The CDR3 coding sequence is TGTGCCAGCAGCCAACAGGGTTCTCCCCCTGGGGAGACCCAGTACTTC. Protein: CASSQQGSPPGETQYF.

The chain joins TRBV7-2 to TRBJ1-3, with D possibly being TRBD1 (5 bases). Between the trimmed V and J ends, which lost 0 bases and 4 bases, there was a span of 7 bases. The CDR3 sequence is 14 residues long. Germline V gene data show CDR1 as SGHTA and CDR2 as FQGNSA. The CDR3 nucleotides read TGTGCCAGCAGCTTAGCAGGGGTAGGAAACACCATATATTTT. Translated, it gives CASSLAGVGNTIYF.

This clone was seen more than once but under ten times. The chain's CDR3 is CASSRGQRTDTQYF. CDR3 nucleotide sequence: TGTGCCAGCAGCCGGGGACAGCGCACAGATACGCAGTATTTT. The chain employs TRBV5-4 and TRBJ2-3; the match to TRBD1 covers 7 bases. V lost 4 bases and J lost 1; bases outside the gene matches: 3. This CDR3 spans 14 amino acids. Per the germline V gene, CDR1 is SGHNT and CDR2 is YYREEE (reference sequence).

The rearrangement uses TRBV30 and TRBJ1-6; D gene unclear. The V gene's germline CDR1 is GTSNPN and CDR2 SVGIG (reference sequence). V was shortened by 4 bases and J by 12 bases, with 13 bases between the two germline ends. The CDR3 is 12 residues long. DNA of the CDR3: TGTGCCTGGATGTCGGGCAGGCGACCCCTCCACTTT. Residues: CAWMSGRRPLHF.

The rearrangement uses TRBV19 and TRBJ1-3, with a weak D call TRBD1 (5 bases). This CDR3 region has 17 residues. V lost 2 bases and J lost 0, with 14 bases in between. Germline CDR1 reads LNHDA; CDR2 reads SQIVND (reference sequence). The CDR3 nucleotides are TGTGCCAGTAGTATATACCCGGGACGGAACTCTGGAAACACCATATATTTT. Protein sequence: CASSIYPGRNSGNTIYF.

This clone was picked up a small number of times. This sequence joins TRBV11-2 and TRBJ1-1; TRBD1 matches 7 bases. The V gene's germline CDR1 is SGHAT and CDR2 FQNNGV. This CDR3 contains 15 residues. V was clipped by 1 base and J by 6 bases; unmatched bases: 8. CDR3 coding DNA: TGTGCCAGCAGCTTAGGCATCAGGGGGTTCGCTGAAGCTTTCTTT. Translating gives CASSLGIRGFAEAFF.

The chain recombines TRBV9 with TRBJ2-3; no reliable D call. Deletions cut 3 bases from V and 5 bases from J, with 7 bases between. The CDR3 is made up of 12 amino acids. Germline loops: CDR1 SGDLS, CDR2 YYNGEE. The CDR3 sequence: CASSAQLDTQYF. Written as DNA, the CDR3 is TGTGCCAGCAGCGCTCAATTAGATACGCAGTATTTT.

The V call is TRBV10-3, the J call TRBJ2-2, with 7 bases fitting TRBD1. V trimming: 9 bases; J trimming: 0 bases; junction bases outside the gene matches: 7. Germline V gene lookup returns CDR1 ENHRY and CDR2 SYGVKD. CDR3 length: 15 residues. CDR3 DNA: TGTGCCATGAACCCCGGGACAGCGAACACCGGGGAGCTGTTTTTT. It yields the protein CAMNPGTANTGELFF.

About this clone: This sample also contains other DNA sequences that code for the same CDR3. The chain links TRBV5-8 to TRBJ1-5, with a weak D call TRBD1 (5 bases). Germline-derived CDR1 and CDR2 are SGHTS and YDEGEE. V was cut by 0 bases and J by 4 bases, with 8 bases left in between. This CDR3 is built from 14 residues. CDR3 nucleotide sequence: TGTGCCAGCAGCTTGGGACAGCTGAATCAGCCCCAGCATTTT. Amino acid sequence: CASSLGQLNQPQHF.

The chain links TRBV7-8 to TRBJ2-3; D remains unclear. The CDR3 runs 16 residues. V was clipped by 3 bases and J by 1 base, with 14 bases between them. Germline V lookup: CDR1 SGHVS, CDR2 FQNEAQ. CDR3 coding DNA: TGTGCCAGCAGCTTTATAGTTGGGGATGGCACAGATACGCAGTATTTT. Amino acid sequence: CASSFIVGDGTDTQYF.

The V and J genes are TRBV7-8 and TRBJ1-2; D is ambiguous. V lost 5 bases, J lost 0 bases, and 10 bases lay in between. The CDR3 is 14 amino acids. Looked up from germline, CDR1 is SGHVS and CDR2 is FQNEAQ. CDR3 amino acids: CASSERRANYGYTF. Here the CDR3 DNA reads TGTGCCAGCAGCGAGCGGAGGGCTAACTATGGCTACACCTTC.

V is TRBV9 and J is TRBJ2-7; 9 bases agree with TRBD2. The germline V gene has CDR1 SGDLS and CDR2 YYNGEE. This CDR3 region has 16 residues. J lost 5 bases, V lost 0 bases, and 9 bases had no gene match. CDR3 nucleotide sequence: TGTGCCAGCAGCGTAGTCCCTAGCGGGGTGATCCACGAGCAGTACTTC. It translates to CASSVVPSGVIHEQYF.

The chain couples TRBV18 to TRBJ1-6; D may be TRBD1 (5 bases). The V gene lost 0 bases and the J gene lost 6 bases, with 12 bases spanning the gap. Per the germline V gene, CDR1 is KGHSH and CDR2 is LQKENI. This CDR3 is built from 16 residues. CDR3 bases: TGTGCCAGCTCACCACCCTCGGGGGTCGGTAATTCACCCCTCCACTTT. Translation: CASSPPSGVGNSPLHF.

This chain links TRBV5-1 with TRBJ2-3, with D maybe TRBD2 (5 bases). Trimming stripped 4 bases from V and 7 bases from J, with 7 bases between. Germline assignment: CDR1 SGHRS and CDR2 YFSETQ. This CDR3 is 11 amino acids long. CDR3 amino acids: CASSGEYTQYF. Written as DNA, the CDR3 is TGCGCCAGCAGCGGGGAGTATACGCAGTATTTT.

CDR3 in DNA: TGTGCCAGCCAAGGGGGACACCCAGGGACAGATACGCAGTATTTT. It is translated as CASQGGHPGTDTQYF. V and J are TRBV2 and TRBJ2-3; a weak D match, TRBD1 (6 bases). CDR1 is SNHLY and CDR2 is FYNNEI in the germline V gene. The V end lost 8 bases, the J end lost 3 bases, and 18 bases lay between the germline ends. The CDR3 has 15 amino acids.

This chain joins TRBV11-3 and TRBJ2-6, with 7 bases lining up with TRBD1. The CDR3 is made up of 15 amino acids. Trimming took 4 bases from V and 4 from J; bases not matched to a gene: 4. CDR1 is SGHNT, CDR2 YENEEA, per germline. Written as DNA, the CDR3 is TGTGCCAGCAGCTCCGGGACAGCCGGGGCCAACGTCCTGACTTTC. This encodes CASSSGTAGANVLTF.

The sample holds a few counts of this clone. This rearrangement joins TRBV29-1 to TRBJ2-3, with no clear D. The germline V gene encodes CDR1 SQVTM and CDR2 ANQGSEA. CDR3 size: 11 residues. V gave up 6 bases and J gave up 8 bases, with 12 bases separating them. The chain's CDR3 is CSVYQLGTQYF. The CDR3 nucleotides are TGCAGCGTATATCAACTGGGTACGCAGTATTTT.